Described below is a single T cell receptor (beta chain) sequence and its context. Trimming left V 3 bases short and J 4 bases short, with 7 bases between. The CDR3 loop spans 12 amino acids. Per the germline V gene, CDR1 is MDHEN and CDR2 is SYDVKM. The sample belongs to a study of shared clonotypes between healthy human individuals. For sorted subsets, roughly 210 ng DNA per replicate equaled around 28,000 T cell genomes. The data were produced by immunoSEQ multiplex PCR, yet TCRdb's version contains in-frame clones alone and is incomplete. The sample yields roughly 1 million clones, about 84% seen once.

The V call is TRBV28, the J call TRBJ2-7; D unclear. The receptor was isolated from a man aged 18 to 30 in good health. Some clones in this sample may be carry-over from other donors' samples. The specimen sequenced was memory CD4+ T cells from PBMCs. The sample's subset: CD45RA-negative fraction. This CDR3 is CASSFQMYEQYF. The CDR3 DNA reads as TGTGCCAGCAGTTTCCAGATGTACGAGCAGTACTTC. Complete variable domain (other parts from reference TRBV28 and TRBJ2-7): DVKVTQSSRYLVKRTGEKVFLECVQDMDHENMFWYRQDPGLGLRLIYFSYDVKMKEKGDIPEGYSVSREKKERFSLILESASTNQTSMYLCASSFQMYEQYFGPGTRLTVT.